These 7 T cell receptor beta chains were sequenced from one sample in a study of shared clonotypes between healthy human individuals. Repertoires were generated with immunoSEQ multiplex PCR, while TCRdb's copy carries only in-frame clones and drops some. The sample lists 2 million to 2.5 million clones, 80% to 95% occurring once. The sample consisted of naive CD4+ T cells from PBMCs. Described subset: CD45RA+ positively selected. The receptors were gathered from a man younger than 30 in good health. Some clones in this sample may be carry-over from other donors' samples.

The chain links TRBV5-1 to TRBJ2-1; D might be TRBD1 (7 bases). The CDR3 has 15 residues. Germline-derived CDR1 and CDR2 are SGHRS and YFSETQ. Trimming took 0 bases from V and 7 from J, leaving 14 bases between them. The CDR3, as DNA: TGCGCCAGCAGCTTGGGGACAGGTAGCGGTAATGAGCAGTTCTTC. Protein sequence: CASSLGTGSGNEQFF. Combining the CDR3 with reference TRBV5-1 and TRBJ2-1 gives the whole variable domain KAGVTQTPRYLIKTRGQQVTLSCSPISGHRSVSWYQQTPGQGLQFLFEYFSETQRNKGNFPGRFSGRQFSNSRSEMNVSTLELGDSALYLCASSLGTGSGNEQFFGPGTRLTVL.

The rearrangement uses TRBV28 and TRBJ1-5, with D unresolved. The CDR3 runs to 16 residues. Trimming stripped 5 bases from V and 4 bases from J, with 18 bases between. Germline CDR1 reads MDHEN; CDR2 reads SYDVKM. The CDR3 protein is CASSSPAGLGNQPQHF. CDR3 DNA: TGTGCCAGCAGTAGCCCCGCTGGTCTTGGAAATCAGCCCCAGCATTTT.

The chain uses TRBV10-3 and TRBJ2-3; D tentatively reads TRBD1 or TRBD2 (5 bases each). CDR3 length equals 15 residues. Trimming pared 7 bases from V and 2 bases from J, leaving 16 bases between. The V gene's germline CDR1 is ENHRY and CDR2 SYGVKD. The DNA for the CDR3 is TGTGCCATCACACGTGGGGACGGGAACACAGATACGCAGTATTTT. It yields the protein CAITRGDGNTDTQYF.

This clone is a singleton in its sample. The chain links TRBV4-1 to TRBJ1-1; TRBD1 aligns across 12 bases. Germline CDR1 and CDR2: MGHRA and YSYEKL. The CDR3 sequence is 16 residues long. Trimming cost V 0 bases and J 10 bases; bases outside gene matches: 9. The CDR3 DNA is TGCGCCAGCAGCCAAGAGGGACAGGGGGCGCTTCCGAGAGCTTTCTTT. It translates to CASSQEGQGALPRAFF.

The chain has TRBV5-5 and TRBJ2-1; D is unresolved. V lost 0 bases, J lost 1 base, and 11 bases lay in between. The V gene's germline CDR1 is SGHKS and CDR2 YYEKEE (reference sequence). The CDR3 is 16 amino acids. The CDR3 sequence is CASSLDPLSSYNEQFF. In nucleotides, the CDR3 is TGTGCCAGCAGCTTGGACCCCCTTTCGTCCTACAATGAGCAGTTCTTC.

The chain recombines TRBV5-4 with TRBJ2-5; 10 positions agree with TRBD2. Germline V gene lookup returns CDR1 SGHNT and CDR2 YYREEE (reference sequence). V lost 1 base to trimming and J lost 5 bases; unmatched junction nucleotides: 5. There are 15 residues in the CDR3. The CDR3 DNA is TGTGCCAGCAGCTTGACTAGCGGGAAGGGGGAGACCCAGTACTTC. Translated, it gives CASSLTSGKGETQYF.

The chain has TRBV29-1 and TRBJ1-2; no firm D call. V was trimmed by 0 bases and J by 4 bases, leaving 9 bases between them. The germline gives CDR1 SQVTM, CDR2 ANQGSEA. CDR3 size: 13 residues. The CDR3 sequence: CSVEDQVTYGYTF. CDR3 bases: TGCAGCGTTGAAGATCAAGTAACCTATGGCTACACCTTC.